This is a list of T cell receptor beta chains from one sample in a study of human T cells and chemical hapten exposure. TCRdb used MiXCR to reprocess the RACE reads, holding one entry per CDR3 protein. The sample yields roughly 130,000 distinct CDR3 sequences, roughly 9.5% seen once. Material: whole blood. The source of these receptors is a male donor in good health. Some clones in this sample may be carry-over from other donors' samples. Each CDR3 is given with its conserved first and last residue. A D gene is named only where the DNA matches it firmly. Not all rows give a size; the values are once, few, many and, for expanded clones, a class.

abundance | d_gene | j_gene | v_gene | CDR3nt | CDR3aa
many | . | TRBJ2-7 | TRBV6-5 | TGTGCCAGCACTCTCAGGGAGGCGCCCTACGAGCAGTACTTC | CASTLREAPYEQYF
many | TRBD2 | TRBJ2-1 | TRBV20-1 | TGCAGTGCCCAGATGGCTAGCGGGGCCTCCTACAATGAGCAGTTCTTC | CSAQMASGASYNEQFF
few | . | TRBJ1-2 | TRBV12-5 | TGTGCTAGTGGTTTGGTTGGGGGTCGGGGGGCGAACGGCTACACCTTC | CASGLVGGRGANGYTF
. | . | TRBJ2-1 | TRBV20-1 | TGCAGTGCTAGAGAGGGACCCGGGACGTTTGAAGAGCAGTTCTTC | CSAREGPGTFEEQFF
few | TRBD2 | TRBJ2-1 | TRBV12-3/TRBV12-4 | TGTGCCAGCAGTCCGACAGTCCCGGGACTAGCGGGAGCGGCCTACAATGAGCAGTTCTTC | CASSPTVPGLAGAAYNEQFF
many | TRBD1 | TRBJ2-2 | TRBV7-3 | TGTGCCAGCAGTCCGGACAGGACGAACACCGGGGAGCTGTTTTTT | CASSPDRTNTGELFF
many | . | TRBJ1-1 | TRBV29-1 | TGCAGCGCCGGGGCCAGGACGCTGAACACTGAAGCTTTCTTT | CSAGARTLNTEAFF
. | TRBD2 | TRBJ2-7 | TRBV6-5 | TGTGCCAGCAGTTCCATCCTCGGGACTAGCGGGAGAGGGCACGAGCAGTACTTC | CASSSILGTSGRGHEQYF
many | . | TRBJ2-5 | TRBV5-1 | TGCGCCAGCAGCTTGGGAGGAGCGGAGGCGACCCAGTACTTC | CASSLGGAEATQYF
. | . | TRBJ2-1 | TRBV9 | TGTGCCAGCAGCCCTTCCCGAGCGGGTTTCGCCGGCGGTGAGCAGTTCTTC | CASSPSRAGFAGGEQFF
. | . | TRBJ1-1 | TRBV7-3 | TGTGCCAGCAGCTTAACTGGCAGGTATGTGGGCACTGAAGCTTTCTTT | CASSLTGRYVGTEAFF
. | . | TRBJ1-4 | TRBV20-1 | TGCAGTGCTAGAGATCCCAGTACCTCAACTAATGAAAAACTGTTTTTT | CSARDPSTSTNEKLFF
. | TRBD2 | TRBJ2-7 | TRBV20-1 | TGCAGTGCGGGACTAGCGGGGGGTCTCTACGAGCAGTACTTC | CSAGLAGGLYEQYF
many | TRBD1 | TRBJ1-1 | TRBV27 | TGTGCCAGCAGTTTCGGCCTAATACCGGGACAGGTCACTGAAGCTTTCTTT | CASSFGLIPGQVTEAFF
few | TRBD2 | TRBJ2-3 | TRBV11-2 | TGTGCCAGCAGCTTCTTGACTAGCGGGGGGAGTACGCAGTATTTT | CASSFLTSGGSTQYF
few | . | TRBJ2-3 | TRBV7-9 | TGTGCCAGCAGCTTCCAAAGGAGGCAGGGAGATACGCAGTATTTT | CASSFQRRQGDTQYF
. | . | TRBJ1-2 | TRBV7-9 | TGTGCCAGCAGCTTAAACGCAGGTGGGAACTATGGCTACACCTTC | CASSLNAGGNYGYTF
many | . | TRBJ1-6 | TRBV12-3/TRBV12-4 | TGTGCCAGCACCCCAGGGCAAACCTCCTATAATTCACCCCTCCACTTT | CASTPGQTSYNSPLHF
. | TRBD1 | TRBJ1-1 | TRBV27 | TGTGCCAGCAATGACAGGGGGCGAACTGAAGCTTTCTTT | CASNDRGRTEAFF
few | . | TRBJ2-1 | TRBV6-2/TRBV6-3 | TGTGCCAGCAGTTACCGAGGGGGAATAGCAACCGTCAATGAGCAGTTCTTC | CASSYRGGIATVNEQFF
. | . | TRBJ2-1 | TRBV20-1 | TGCAGTGCCGGGGGCGCTAGCGGTAACAATGAGCAGTTCTTC | CSAGGASGNNEQFF
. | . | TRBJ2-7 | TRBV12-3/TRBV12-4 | TGTGCCAGCACCGCCCGTTGGGAGCTAGAGCAGTACTTC | CASTARWELEQYF
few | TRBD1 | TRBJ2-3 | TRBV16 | TGTGCCAGCAGCCGAGGGGGCACCAGCACAGATACGCAGTATTTT | CASSRGGTSTDTQYF
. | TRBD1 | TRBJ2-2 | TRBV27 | TGTGCCAGCAGTTTAATGGACAGGGGGCGCGAGGACACCGGGGAGCTGTTTTTT | CASSLMDRGREDTGELFF
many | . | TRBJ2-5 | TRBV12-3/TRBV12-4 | TGTGCCAGCAGATGGACTACACAAGAGACCCAGTACTTC | CASRWTTQETQYF
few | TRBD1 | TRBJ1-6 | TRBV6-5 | TGTGCCAGCAGTACAACAGGGGGCGGAGAATCACCCCTCCACTTT | CASSTTGGGESPLHF
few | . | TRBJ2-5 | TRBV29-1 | TGCAGCGTTGTAGGGCTAGCTGAGACCCAGTACTTC | CSVVGLAETQYF
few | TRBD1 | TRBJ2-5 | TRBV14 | TGTGCCAGCAGCAGGGACAGCGCCCAAGAGACCCAGTACTTC | CASSRDSAQETQYF
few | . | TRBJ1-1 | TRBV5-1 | TGCGCCAGCAGCTTGGCCGGGGGCGGGAACACTGAAGCTTTCTTT | CASSLAGGGNTEAFF
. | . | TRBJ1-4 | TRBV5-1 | TGCGCCAGCAGCCCCGACAGGTGGACTAATGAAAAACTGTTTTTT | CASSPDRWTNEKLFF
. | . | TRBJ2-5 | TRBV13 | TGTGCCAGCAGCTTAGTCAGCCAAGAGACCCAGTACTTC | CASSLVSQETQYF
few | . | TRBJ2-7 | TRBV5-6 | TGTGCCAGCAGCCAAGTCACTCCTACCTACGAGCAGTACTTC | CASSQVTPTYEQYF
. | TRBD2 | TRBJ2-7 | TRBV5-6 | TGTGCCAGCACCCCGGGGGGGGGCTCCTACGAGCAGTACTTC | CASTPGGGSYEQYF